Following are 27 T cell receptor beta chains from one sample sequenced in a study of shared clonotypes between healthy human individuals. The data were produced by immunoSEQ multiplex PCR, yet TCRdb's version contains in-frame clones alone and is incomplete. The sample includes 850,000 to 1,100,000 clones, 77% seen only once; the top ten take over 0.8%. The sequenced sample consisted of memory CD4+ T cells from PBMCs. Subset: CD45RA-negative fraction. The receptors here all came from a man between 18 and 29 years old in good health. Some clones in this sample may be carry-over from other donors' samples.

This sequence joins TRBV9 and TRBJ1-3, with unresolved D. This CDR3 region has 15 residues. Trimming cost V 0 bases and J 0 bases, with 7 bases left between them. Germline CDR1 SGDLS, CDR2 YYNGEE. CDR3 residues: CASSVDGHSGNTIYF. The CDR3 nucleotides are TGTGCCAGCAGCGTAGACGGCCACTCTGGAAACACCATATATTTT.

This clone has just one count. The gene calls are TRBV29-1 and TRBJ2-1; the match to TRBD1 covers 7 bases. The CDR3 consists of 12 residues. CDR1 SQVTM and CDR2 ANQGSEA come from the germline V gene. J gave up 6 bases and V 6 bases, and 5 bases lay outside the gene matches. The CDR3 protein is CSVKTGANEQFF. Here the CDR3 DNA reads TGCAGCGTGAAAACAGGGGCCAATGAGCAGTTCTTC.

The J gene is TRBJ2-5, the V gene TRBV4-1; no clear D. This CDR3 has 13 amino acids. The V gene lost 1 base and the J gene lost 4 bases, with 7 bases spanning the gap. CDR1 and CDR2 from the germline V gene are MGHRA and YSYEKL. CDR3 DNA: TGCGCCAGCAGCCAAGTGGCCGGAGAGACCCAGTACTTC. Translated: CASSQVAGETQYF.

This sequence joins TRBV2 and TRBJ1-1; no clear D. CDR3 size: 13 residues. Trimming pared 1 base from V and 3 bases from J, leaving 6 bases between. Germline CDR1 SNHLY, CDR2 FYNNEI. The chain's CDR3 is CASSEEVHTEAFF. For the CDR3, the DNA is TGTGCCAGCAGTGAAGAGGTTCACACTGAAGCTTTCTTT.

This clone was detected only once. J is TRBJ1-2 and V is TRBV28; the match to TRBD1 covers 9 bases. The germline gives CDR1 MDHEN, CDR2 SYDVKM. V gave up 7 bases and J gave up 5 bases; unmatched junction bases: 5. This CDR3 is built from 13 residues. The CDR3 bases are TGTGCCAGCAACGGACAGGGGAGGTATGGCTACACCTTC. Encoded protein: CASNGQGRYGYTF.

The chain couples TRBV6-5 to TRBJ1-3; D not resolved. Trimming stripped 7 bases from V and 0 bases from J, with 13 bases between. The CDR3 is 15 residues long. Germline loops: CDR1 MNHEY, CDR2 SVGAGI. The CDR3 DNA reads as TGTGCCAGCAAGATTGAACGGAACTCTGGAAACACCATATATTTT. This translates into CASKIERNSGNTIYF.

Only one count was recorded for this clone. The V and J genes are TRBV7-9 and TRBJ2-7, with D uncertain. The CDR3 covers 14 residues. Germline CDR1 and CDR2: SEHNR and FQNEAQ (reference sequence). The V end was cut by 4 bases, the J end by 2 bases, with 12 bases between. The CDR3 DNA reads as TGTGCCAGCAGCTACCAGACGGAAACCTACGAGCAGTACTTC. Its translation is CASSYQTETYEQYF.

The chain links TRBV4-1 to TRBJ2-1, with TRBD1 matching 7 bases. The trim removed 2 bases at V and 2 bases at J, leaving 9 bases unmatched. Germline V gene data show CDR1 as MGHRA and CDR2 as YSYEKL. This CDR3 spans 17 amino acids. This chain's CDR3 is CASSQPEDRATYNEQFF. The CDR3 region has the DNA TGCGCCAGCAGCCAACCTGAAGACAGGGCAACCTACAATGAGCAGTTCTTC.

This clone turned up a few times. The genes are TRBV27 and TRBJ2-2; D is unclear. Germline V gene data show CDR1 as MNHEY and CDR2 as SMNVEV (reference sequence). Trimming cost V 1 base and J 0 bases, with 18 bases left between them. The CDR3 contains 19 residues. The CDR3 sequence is CASSLYPPAEPSNTGELFF. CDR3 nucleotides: TGTGCCAGCAGTTTATACCCACCGGCGGAGCCATCGAACACCGGGGAGCTGTTTTTT.

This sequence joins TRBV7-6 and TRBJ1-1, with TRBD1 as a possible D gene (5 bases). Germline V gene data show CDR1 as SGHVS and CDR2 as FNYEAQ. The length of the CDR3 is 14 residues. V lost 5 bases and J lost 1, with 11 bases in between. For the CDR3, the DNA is TGTGCCAGCAGCCCGTTGCAGGGGAACACTGAAGCTTTCTTT. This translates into CASSPLQGNTEAFF.

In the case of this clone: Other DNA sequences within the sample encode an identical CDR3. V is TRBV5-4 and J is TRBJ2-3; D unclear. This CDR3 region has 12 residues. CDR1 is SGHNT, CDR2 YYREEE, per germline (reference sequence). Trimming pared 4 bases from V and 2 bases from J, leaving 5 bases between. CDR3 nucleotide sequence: TGTGCCAGCAGCCCCCACACAGATACGCAGTATTTT. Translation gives CASSPHTDTQYF.

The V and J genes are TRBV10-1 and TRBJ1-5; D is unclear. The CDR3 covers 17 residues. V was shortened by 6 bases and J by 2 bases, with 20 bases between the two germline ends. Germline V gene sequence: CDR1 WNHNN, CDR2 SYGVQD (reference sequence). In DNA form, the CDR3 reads TGCGCCAGCAGCCCCTGGACTTCTCCGGGCGGCAATCAGCCCCAGCATTTT. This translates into CASSPWTSPGGNQPQHF.

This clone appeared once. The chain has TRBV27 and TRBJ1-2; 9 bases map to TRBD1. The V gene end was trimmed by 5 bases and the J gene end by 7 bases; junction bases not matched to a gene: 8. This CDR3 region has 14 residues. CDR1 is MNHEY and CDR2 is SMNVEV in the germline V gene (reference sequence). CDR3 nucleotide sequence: TGTGCCAGCAGTCTCACCGGGACAGGGCTTGGCTACACCTTC. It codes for CASSLTGTGLGYTF.

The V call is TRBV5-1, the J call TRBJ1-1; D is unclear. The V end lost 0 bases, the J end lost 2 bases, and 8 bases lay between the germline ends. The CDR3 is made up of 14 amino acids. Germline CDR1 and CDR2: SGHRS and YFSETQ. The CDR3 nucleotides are TGCGCCAGCAGCTTGGGGGTCACAAACACTGAAGCTTTCTTT. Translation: CASSLGVTNTEAFF.

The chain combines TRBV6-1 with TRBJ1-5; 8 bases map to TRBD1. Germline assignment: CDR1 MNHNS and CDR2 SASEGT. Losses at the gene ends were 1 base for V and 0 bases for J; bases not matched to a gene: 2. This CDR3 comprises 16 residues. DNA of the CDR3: TGTGCCAGCAGTGAAGGGACAGGGTATAGCAATCAGCCCCAGCATTTT. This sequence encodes CASSEGTGYSNQPQHF.

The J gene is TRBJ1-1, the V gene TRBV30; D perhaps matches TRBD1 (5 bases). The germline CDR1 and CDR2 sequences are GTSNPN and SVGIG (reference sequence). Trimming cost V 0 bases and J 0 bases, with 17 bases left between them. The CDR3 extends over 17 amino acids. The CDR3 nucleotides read TGTGCCTGGAGTGTATACGGGGGTAGGTTCGTGAACACTGAAGCTTTCTTT. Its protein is CAWSVYGGRFVNTEAFF.

DNA of the CDR3: TGTGCCAGCGGTTTCGAAGACTTCAATGAGCAGTTCTTC. Translated: CASGFEDFNEQFF. The V and J genes are TRBV2 and TRBJ2-1; D not resolved. This CDR3 is built from 13 residues. Trimming stripped 8 bases from V and 6 bases from J, with 14 bases between. Germline CDR1 reads SNHLY; CDR2 reads FYNNEI.

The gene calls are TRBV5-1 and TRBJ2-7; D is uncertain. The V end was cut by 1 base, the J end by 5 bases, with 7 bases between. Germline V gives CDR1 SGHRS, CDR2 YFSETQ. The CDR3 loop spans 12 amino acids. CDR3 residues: CASSLKGHEQYF. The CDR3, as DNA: TGCGCCAGCAGCTTGAAAGGGCACGAGCAGTACTTC.

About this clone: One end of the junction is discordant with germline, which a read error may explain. The CDR3 DNA reads as TGTGCCTGGAGTGTATTTCCGGGACAGCTGATAACGGAAGCGAACACCGGGGAGCTGCTTTTT. Translation: CAWSVFPGQLITEANTGELLF. V usage is TRBV30 and J usage is TRBJ2-2; the match to TRBD1 covers 7 bases. Germline V lookup: CDR1 GTSNPN, CDR2 SVGIG (reference sequence). The CDR3 has 21 amino acids.

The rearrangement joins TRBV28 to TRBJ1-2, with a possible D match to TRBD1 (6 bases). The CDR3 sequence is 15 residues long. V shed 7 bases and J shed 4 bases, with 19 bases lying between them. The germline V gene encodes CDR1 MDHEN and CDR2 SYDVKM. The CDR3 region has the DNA TGTGCCAGCATGATCGGCGGGGGGGCGCCCTATGGCTACACCTTC. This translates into CASMIGGGAPYGYTF.

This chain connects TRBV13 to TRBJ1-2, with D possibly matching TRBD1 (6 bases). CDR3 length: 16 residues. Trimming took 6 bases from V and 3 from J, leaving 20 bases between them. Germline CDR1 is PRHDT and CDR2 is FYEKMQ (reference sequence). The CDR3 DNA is TGTGCCAGCAGATCCACCCAAACAGGGAAGGACTATGGCTACACCTTC. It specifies CASRSTQTGKDYGYTF.

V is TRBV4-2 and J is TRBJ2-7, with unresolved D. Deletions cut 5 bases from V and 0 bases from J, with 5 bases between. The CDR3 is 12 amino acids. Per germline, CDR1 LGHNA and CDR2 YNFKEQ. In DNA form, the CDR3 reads TGTGCCAGCAGCAAGGTCTCCTACGAGCAGTACTTC. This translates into CASSKVSYEQYF.

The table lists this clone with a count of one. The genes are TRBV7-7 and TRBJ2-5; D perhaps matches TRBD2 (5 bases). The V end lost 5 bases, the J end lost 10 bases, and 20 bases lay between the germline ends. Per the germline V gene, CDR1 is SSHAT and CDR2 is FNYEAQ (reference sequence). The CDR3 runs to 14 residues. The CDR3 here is CASSPGKGPGGQYF. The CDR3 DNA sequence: TGTGCCAGCAGCCCCGGGAAGGGCCCTGGTGGCCAGTACTTC. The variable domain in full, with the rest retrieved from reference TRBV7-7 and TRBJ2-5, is GAGVSQSPRYKVTKRGQDVTLRCDPISSHATLYWYQQALGQGPEFLTYFNYEAQPDKSGLPSDRFSAERPEGSISTLTIQRTEQRDSAMYRCASSPGKGPGGQYFGPGTRLLVL.

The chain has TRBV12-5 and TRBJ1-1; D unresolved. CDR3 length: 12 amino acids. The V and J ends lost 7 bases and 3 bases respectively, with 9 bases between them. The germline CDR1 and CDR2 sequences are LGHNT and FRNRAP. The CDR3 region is CASAVEDTEAFF. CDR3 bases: TGTGCTAGTGCCGTAGAGGACACTGAAGCTTTCTTT.

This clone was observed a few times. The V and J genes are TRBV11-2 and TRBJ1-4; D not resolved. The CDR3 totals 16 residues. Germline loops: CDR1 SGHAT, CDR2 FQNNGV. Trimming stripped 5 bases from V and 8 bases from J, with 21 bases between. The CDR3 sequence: CASSHPIKDRREKLFF. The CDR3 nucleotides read TGTGCCAGCAGCCACCCGATCAAGGATCGGCGGGAAAAACTGTTTTTT.

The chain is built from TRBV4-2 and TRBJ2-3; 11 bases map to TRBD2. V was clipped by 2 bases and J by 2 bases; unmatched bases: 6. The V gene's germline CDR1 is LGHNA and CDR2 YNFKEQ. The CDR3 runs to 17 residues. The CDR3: CASSQSTSGMITDTQYF. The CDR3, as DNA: TGTGCCAGCAGCCAATCGACTAGCGGGATGATCACAGATACGCAGTATTTT.

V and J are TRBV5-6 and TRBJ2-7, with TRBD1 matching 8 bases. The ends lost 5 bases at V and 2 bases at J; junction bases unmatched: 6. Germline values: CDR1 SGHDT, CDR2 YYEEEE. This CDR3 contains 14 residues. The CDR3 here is CASSNPGQAYEQYF. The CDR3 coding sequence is TGTGCCAGCAGTAATCCGGGACAGGCCTACGAGCAGTACTTC.